A selection of T cell receptor beta chains follows, all from one sample in a study of blood T cell repertoires in COVID-19. Some clones are missing from TCRdb's copy, which holds only in-frame ones; the method was immunoSEQ multiplex PCR. The repertoire includes 300,000 to 350,000 clones, around 90% of them detected once, and nearly 7% sits in the top ten. Sequences were obtained from peripheral blood. The receptors stem from a woman aged 25 to 39 with COVID-19, enrolled during active disease. The CDR3 runs from the conserved cysteine through the conserved F or W. The order of the fields is D gene, clone size, J gene, CDR3 length, V gene, CDR3 DNA, CDR3 protein. A D gene is named only where the DNA matches it firmly. Rows give clone size only sometimes, using once, few, many, or a class for an expanded clone.

D: .
size: .
J: TRBJ2-7
length: 17
V: TRBV7-9
DNA: TGTGCCAGCAGCTTAGTTAGCGGTTACCCACTTGATAACGAGCAGTACTTC
CDR3: CASSLVSGYPLDNEQYF

D: .
size: .
J: TRBJ2-5
length: 15
V: TRBV5-1
DNA: TGCGCCAGCAGCCCCAGAGGGGGGGCCGAAGAGACCCAGTACTTC
CDR3: CASSPRGGAEETQYF

D: TRBD1
size: .
J: TRBJ1-4
length: 15
V: TRBV9
DNA: TGTGCCAGCAGCACCGGACAGGGGGGGGAGGAAAAACTGTTTTTT
CDR3: CASSTGQGGEEKLFF

D: .
size: .
J: TRBJ1-3
length: 15
V: TRBV18
DNA: TGTGCCAGCTCACCGCCCGGGGGCTCTGGAAACACCATATATTTT
CDR3: CASSPPGGSGNTIYF

D: .
size: once
J: TRBJ1-2
length: 11
V: TRBV19
DNA: TGTGCCAGTAAAGGGGGCTATGGCTACACCTTC
CDR3: CASKGGYGYTF

D: TRBD1
size: .
J: TRBJ1-2
length: 13
V: TRBV12-3/TRBV12-4
DNA: TGTGCCAGCAGAGAGACAGGGGCGCATGGCTACACCTTC
CDR3: CASRETGAHGYTF

D: TRBD1
size: once
J: TRBJ1-1
length: 14
V: TRBV5-4
DNA: TGTGCCAGCAGCGCCTATGACAGGGTTGGTGAAGCTTTCTTT
CDR3: CASSAYDRVGEAFF

D: .
size: .
J: TRBJ2-3
length: 17
V: TRBV28
DNA: TGTGCCAGCAGTCGATCCCCAGGGGGGCCACCCACAGATACGCAGTATTTT
CDR3: CASSRSPGGPPTDTQYF

D: .
size: few
J: TRBJ1-2
length: 13
V: TRBV28
DNA: TGTGCCAGCAGTTGGGGGGGGTCCTATGGCTACACCTTC
CDR3: CASSWGGSYGYTF

D: .
size: .
J: TRBJ1-2
length: 12
V: TRBV30
DNA: TGTGCCTGGAGCCCCGGGGACTATGGCTACACCTTC
CDR3: CAWSPGDYGYTF

D: .
size: .
J: TRBJ1-1
length: 13
V: TRBV30
DNA: TGTGCCTGGGGGGGGCACGTGAACACTGAAGCTTTCTTT
CDR3: CAWGGHVNTEAFF

D: .
size: .
J: TRBJ1-2
length: 16
V: TRBV7-9
DNA: TGTGCCAGCAACTCAAAGGGGGGGGTTTCGGACTATGGCTACACCTTC
CDR3: CASNSKGGVSDYGYTF

D: .
size: .
J: TRBJ1-1
length: 15
V: TRBV7-2
DNA: TGTGCCAGCAGCCCGAGGGGGGGGGTTGGCACTGAAGCTTTCTTT
CDR3: CASSPRGGVGTEAFF

D: .
size: .
J: TRBJ2-3
length: 15
V: TRBV27
DNA: TGTGCCAGCAGTTTGGTAGCTCGGCTCACAGATACGCAGTATTTT
CDR3: CASSLVARLTDTQYF

D: TRBD1
size: .
J: TRBJ1-1
length: 15
V: TRBV10-1
DNA: TGCGCCAGCAGTGAGTCGGTCAGGGGGGACACTGAAGCTTTCTTT
CDR3: CASSESVRGDTEAFF

D: .
size: .
J: TRBJ2-1
length: 12
V: TRBV2
DNA: TGTGCCAGCAGTGAGGGTAGCGGTGAGCAGTTCTTC
CDR3: CASSEGSGEQFF

D: .
size: .
J: TRBJ1-5
length: 12
V: TRBV12-3/TRBV12-4
DNA: TGTGCCAGCAAACGGGGCAATCAGCCCCAGCATTTT
CDR3: CASKRGNQPQHF

D: .
size: .
J: TRBJ1-5
length: 11
V: TRBV5-8
DNA: TGTGCCAGCAGCCCGTCTCAGCCCCAGCATTTT
CDR3: CASSPSQPQHF

D: TRBD1
size: .
J: TRBJ1-4
length: 13
V: TRBV2
DNA: TGTGCCAGCAGTGAAGCCTGGACAGGGAAACTGTTTTTT
CDR3: CASSEAWTGKLFF

D: TRBD2
size: .
J: TRBJ2-1
length: 17
V: TRBV10-1
DNA: TGCGCCAGCAGTGCCGCCGGACTAGCGGGGCAAGAAGATGAGCAGTTCTTC
CDR3: CASSAAGLAGQEDEQFF

D: TRBD2
size: .
J: TRBJ2-5
length: 15
V: TRBV4-2
DNA: TGTGCCAGCAGCCAAAGACTAGCGGTAGGAGAGACCCAGTACTTC
CDR3: CASSQRLAVGETQYF

D: .
size: .
J: TRBJ1-3
length: 11
V: TRBV2
DNA: TGTGCCAGATCTTCTGGAAACACCATATATTTT
CDR3: CARSSGNTIYF